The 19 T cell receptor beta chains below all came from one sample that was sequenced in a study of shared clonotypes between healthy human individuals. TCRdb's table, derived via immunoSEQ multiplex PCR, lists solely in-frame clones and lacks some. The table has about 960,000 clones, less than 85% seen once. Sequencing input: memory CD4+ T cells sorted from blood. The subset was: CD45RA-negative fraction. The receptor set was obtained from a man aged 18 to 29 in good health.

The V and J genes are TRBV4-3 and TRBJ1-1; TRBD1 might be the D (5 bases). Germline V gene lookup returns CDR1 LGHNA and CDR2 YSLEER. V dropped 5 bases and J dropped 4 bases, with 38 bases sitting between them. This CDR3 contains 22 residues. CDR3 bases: TGCGCCAGCAGCAGGAACGCGTTGGGGCAACCCAACCATTCTGGGTCGGGCACTGAAGCTTTCTTT. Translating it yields CASSRNALGQPNHSGSGTEAFF.

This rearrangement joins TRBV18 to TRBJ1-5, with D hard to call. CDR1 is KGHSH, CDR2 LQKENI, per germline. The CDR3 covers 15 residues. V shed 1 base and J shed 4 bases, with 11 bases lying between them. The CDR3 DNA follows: TGTGCCAGCTCACCACGGCAGACGGATAATCAGCCCCAGCATTTT. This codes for CASSPRQTDNQPQHF. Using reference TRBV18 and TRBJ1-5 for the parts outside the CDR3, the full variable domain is NAGVMQNPRHLVRRRGQEARLRCSPMKGHSHVYWYRQLPEEGLKFMVYLQKENIIDESGMPKERFSAEFPKEGPSILRIQQVVRGDSAAYFCASSPRQTDNQPQHFGDGTRLSIL.

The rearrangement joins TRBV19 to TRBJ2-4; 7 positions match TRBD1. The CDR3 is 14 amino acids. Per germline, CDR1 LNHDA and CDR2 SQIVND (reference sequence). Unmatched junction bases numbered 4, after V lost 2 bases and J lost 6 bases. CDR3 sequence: CASSITGVGNIQYF. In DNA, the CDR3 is TGTGCCAGTAGTATAACAGGGGTGGGAAACATTCAGTACTTC.

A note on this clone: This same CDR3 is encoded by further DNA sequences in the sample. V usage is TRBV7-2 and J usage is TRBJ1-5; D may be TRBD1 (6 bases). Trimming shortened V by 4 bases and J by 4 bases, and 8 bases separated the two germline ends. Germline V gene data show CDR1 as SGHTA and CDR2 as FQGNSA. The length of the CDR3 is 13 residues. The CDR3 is CASSYRGNQPQHF. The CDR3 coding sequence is TGTGCCAGCAGCTATAGGGGGAATCAGCCCCAGCATTTT. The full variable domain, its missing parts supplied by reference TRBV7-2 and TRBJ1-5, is GAGVSQSPSNKVTEKGKDVELRCDPISGHTALYWYRQSLGQGLEFLIYFQGNSAPDKSGLPSDRFSAERTGGSVSTLTIQRTQQEDSAVYLCASSYRGNQPQHFGDGTRLSIL.

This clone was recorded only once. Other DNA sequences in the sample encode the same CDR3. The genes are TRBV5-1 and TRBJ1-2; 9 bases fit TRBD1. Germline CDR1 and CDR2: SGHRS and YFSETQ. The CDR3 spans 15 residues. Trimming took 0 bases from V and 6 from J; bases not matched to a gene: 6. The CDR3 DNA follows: TGCGCCAGCAGCTTGGAGGGGACAGGGCGGGATGGCTACACCTTC. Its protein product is CASSLEGTGRDGYTF. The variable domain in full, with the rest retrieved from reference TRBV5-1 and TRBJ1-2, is KAGVTQTPRYLIKTRGQQVTLSCSPISGHRSVSWYQQTPGQGLQFLFEYFSETQRNKGNFPGRFSGRQFSNSRSEMNVSTLELGDSALYLCASSLEGTGRDGYTFGSGTRLTVV.

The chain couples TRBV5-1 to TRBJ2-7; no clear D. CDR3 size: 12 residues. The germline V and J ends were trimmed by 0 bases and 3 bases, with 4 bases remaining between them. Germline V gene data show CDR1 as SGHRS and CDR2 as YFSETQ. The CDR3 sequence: CASSLEFYEQYF. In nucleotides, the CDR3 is TGCGCCAGCAGCTTGGAGTTCTACGAGCAGTACTTC.

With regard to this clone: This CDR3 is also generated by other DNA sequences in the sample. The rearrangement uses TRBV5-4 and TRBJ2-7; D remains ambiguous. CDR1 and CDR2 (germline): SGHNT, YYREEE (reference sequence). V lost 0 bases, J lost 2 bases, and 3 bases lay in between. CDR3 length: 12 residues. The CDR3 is CASSLDTYEQYF. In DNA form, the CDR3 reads TGTGCCAGCAGCTTGGACACCTACGAGCAGTACTTC.

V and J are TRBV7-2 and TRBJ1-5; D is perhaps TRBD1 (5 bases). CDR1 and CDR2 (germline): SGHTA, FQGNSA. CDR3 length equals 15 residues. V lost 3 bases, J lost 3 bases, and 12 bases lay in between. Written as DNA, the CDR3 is TGTGCCAGCAGCTTCGAGGGGCAGATCAATCAGCCCCAGCATTTT. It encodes CASSFEGQINQPQHF. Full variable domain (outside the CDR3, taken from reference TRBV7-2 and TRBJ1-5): GAGVSQSPSNKVTEKGKDVELRCDPISGHTALYWYRQSLGQGLEFLIYFQGNSAPDKSGLPSDRFSAERTGGSVSTLTIQRTQQEDSAVYLCASSFEGQINQPQHFGDGTRLSIL.

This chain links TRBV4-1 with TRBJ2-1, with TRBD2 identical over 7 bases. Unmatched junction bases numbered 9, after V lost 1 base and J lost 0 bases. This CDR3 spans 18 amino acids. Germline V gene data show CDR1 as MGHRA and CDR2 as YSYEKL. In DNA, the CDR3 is TGCGCCAGCAGCCAAGTCGGAGGAGCGGGGAGCTCCTACAATGAGCAGTTCTTC. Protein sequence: CASSQVGGAGSSYNEQFF.

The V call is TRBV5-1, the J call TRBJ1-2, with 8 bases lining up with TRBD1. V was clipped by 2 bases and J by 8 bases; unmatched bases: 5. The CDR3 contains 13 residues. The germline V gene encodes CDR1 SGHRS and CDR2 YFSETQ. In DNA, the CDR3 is TGCGCCAGCAGCTTCGACAGGGGAATGGGCTACACCTTC. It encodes CASSFDRGMGYTF.

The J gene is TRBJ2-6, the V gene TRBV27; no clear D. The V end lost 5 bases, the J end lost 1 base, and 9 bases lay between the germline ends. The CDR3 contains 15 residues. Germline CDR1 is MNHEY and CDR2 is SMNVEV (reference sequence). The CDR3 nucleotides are TGTGCCAGCAGTCCGGCTATGTCTGGGGCCAACGTCCTGACTTTC. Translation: CASSPAMSGANVLTF.

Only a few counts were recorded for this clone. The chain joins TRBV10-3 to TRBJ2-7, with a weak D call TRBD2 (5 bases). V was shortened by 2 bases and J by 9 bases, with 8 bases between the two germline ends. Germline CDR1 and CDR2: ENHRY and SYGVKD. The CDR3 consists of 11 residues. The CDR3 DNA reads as TGTGCCATCAGTGAGCCGGCGGGGCAGTACTTC. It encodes CAISEPAGQYF.

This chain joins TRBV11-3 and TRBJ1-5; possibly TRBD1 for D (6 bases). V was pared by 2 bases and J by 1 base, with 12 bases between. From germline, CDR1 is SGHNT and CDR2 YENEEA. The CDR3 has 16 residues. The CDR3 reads CASSLRGASSNQPQHF. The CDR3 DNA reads TGTGCCAGCAGCTTACGGGGGGCTAGCAGCAATCAGCCCCAGCATTTT.

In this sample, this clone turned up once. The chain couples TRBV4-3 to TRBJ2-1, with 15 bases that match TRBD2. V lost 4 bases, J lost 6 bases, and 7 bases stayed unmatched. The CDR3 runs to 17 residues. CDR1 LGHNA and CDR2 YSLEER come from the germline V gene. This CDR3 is CASSRGLAGGMGNEQFF. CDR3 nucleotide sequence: TGCGCCAGCAGCCGTGGACTAGCGGGAGGGATGGGCAATGAGCAGTTCTTC.

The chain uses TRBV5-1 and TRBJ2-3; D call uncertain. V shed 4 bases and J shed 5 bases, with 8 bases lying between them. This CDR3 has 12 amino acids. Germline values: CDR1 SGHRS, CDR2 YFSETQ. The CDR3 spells CASSPAEDTQYF. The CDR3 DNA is TGCGCCAGCAGCCCCGCCGAAGATACGCAGTATTTT.

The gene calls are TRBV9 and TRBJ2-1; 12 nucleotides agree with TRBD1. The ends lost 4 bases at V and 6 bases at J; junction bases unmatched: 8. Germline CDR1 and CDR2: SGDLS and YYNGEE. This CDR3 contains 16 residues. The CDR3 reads CASSYTGTGGSNEQFF. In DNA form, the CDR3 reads TGTGCCAGCAGCTACACCGGGACAGGGGGCTCCAATGAGCAGTTCTTC.

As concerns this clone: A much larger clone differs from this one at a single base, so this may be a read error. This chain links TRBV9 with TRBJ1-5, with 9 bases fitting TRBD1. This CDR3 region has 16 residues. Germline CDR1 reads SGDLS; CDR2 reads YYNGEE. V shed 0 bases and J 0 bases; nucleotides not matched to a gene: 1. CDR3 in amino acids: CASSVGTGDSNQPQHF. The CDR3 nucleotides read TGTGCCAGCAGCGTAGGGACAGGGGATAGCAATCAGCCCCAGCATTTT.

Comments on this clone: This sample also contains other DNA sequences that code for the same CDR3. The CDR3 DNA follows: TGTGCCAGCAGTTATAGGACGGACTATGGCTACACCTTC. Its protein is CASSYRTDYGYTF. The J gene is TRBJ1-2, the V gene TRBV6-6; D is ambiguous. V lost 3 bases and J lost 3, with 8 bases in between. Germline CDR1 reads MNHNY; CDR2 reads SVGAGI (reference sequence). CDR3 length equals 13 residues.

The CDR3 DNA reads TGTGCCAGCAGCCATAGCGGGAGCGGTCGTCAGGGCACAGATACGCAGTATTTT. It yields the protein CASSHSGSGRQGTDTQYF. This chain links TRBV7-9 with TRBJ2-3; TRBD2 aligns across 9 bases. The junction had 13 bases not matched to a gene; V was cut back by 5 bases and J by 1 base. CDR3 length equals 18 residues. Germline values: CDR1 SEHNR, CDR2 FQNEAQ (reference sequence).